Listed below are T cell receptor beta chains from one sample, sequenced in a study of CD8+ T cells in alopecia areata. Sequencing was performed with immunoSEQ multiplex PCR; in TCRdb, only in-frame clones are kept and a portion is missing. Altogether over 150,000 clones are present, 60% being singletons, with the ten largest covering 14%. The material sequenced was CD4+ T cells sorted from blood, taken at week 24, from a patient treated with tofacitinib. The receptors stem from a human donor with alopecia areata. CDR3s include the opening cysteine and the closing phenylalanine or tryptophan. D genes are given only for firm matches. Size is stated for part of the rows, as once, few or many counts, or as a class when the clone is expanded.

v_call	clone_size	d_call	j_call	cdr3_aa	cdr3_nt
TRBV29-1	-	-	TRBJ2-5	CSVEQKGAQYF	TGCAGCGTTGAACAAAAAGGGGCCCAGTACTTC
TRBV14	-	-	TRBJ1-1	CASSQQPFTEAFF	TGTGCCAGCAGCCAACAACCGTTCACTGAAGCTTTCTTT
TRBV5-1	-	TRBD2	TRBJ2-3	CASSKGGLAGATDTQYF	TGCGCCAGCAGCAAAGGAGGACTAGCGGGGGCCACAGATACGCAGTATTTT
TRBV11-2	-	-	TRBJ2-7	CASSTRTAGEQYF	TGTGCCAGCAGCACACGGACGGCGGGAGAGCAGTACTTC
TRBV29-1	-	-	TRBJ2-5	CSVEYAGGVKETQYF	TGCAGCGTTGAGTACGCCGGCGGGGTTAAAGAGACCCAGTACTTC
TRBV7-9	once	-	TRBJ1-2	CASSLNYENYGYTF	TGTGCCAGCAGCTTAAATTACGAGAACTATGGCTACACCTTC
TRBV29-1	-	TRBD1	TRBJ1-2	CSVGTGVNYGYTF	TGCAGCGTCGGGACAGGGGTAAACTATGGCTACACCTTC
TRBV5-5	-	TRBD1	TRBJ1-2	CASSLGQGNYGYTF	TGTGCCAGCAGCTTGGGACAGGGGAACTATGGCTACACCTTC
TRBV5-6	-	-	TRBJ2-7	CASSFPDSYEQYF	TGTGCCAGCAGCTTCCCGGACAGCTACGAGCAGTACTTC
TRBV30	-	-	TRBJ2-3	CAWGTGGNTQYF	TGTGCCTGGGGGACTGGGGGAAATACGCAGTATTTT
TRBV7-8	-	-	TRBJ1-1	CASSASRNTEAFF	TGTGCCAGCAGCGCTTCGAGGAACACTGAAGCTTTCTTT
TRBV30	few	TRBD2	TRBJ2-5	CAWSGTSIGETQYF	TGTGCCTGGAGTGGGACTAGCATAGGAGAGACCCAGTACTTC
TRBV14	-	-	TRBJ2-7	CASGQDPYEQYF	TGTGCCAGCGGCCAAGACCCCTACGAGCAGTACTTC
TRBV30	-	-	TRBJ1-2	CAWSLVGGNYGYTF	TGTGCCTGGAGTCTGGTCGGGGGTAACTATGGCTACACCTTC
TRBV27	-	-	TRBJ1-1	CASSFGGPLNTEAFF	TGTGCCAGCAGTTTCGGGGGGCCACTGAACACTGAAGCTTTCTTT
TRBV5-1	-	TRBD2	TRBJ2-3	CASSLTSGGASDTQYF	TGCGCCAGCAGCCTGACTAGCGGGGGGGCCTCAGATACGCAGTATTTT
TRBV29-1	-	TRBD2	TRBJ2-3	CSERGIAGATDTQYF	TGCAGCGAACGAGGGATAGCGGGGGCCACAGATACGCAGTATTTT
TRBV14	-	-	TRBJ2-2	CASSQTAQATGELFF	TGTGCCAGCAGCCAAACCGCACAGGCCACCGGGGAGCTGTTTTTT
TRBV30	-	-	TRBJ1-5	CAWSSADQPQHF	TGTGCCTGGAGCAGCGCCGATCAGCCCCAGCATTTT
TRBV6-1	-	-	TRBJ1-2	CATRDAGVYGYTF	TGTGCCACCCGGGACGCCGGGGTATATGGCTACACCTTC
TRBV5-4	-	TRBD2	TRBJ2-5	CASSLGLAGAPLQETQYF	TGTGCCAGCAGCTTAGGGCTAGCGGGGGCCCCACTGCAAGAGACCCAGTACTTC
TRBV14	-	-	TRBJ1-6	CASSQGVSGVSPLHF	TGTGCCAGCAGCCAAGGGGTGTCCGGTGTCTCACCCCTCCACTTT
TRBV5-4	-	-	TRBJ2-4	CASSPDLTSIQYF	TGTGCCAGCAGCCCGGACCTGACTAGCATTCAGTACTTC
TRBV9	-	-	TRBJ2-2	CASSVATGDTGELFF	TGTGCCAGCAGCGTAGCTACAGGAGACACCGGGGAGCTGTTTTTT
TRBV7-2	few	-	TRBJ2-7	CASRDGGSSYEQYF	TGTGCCAGCAGGGACGGAGGCTCCTCCTACGAGCAGTACTTC
TRBV10-3	-	-	TRBJ1-5	CAISESTENQPQHF	TGTGCCATCAGTGAGTCGACAGAAAATCAGCCCCAGCATTTT
TRBV14	-	TRBD1	TRBJ2-7	CASSHPGTASYEQYF	TGTGCCAGCAGCCACCCCGGGACAGCGTCCTACGAGCAGTACTTC
TRBV7-9	-	-	TRBJ1-1	CASSLERPMNTEAFF	TGTGCCAGCAGCTTAGAAAGGCCCATGAACACTGAAGCTTTCTTT
TRBV5-1	few	TRBD2	TRBJ2-5	CASSPGLAPYQETQYF	TGCGCCAGCAGCCCCGGACTAGCTCCGTACCAAGAGACCCAGTACTTC
TRBV6-5	-	TRBD1	TRBJ1-1	CASRSGGQLNTEAFF	TGTGCCAGCAGGTCAGGGGGCCAACTGAACACTGAAGCTTTCTTT
TRBV30	-	-	TRBJ1-5	CAWSVMDTQPQHF	TGTGCCTGGAGTGTAATGGATACTCAGCCCCAGCATTTT
TRBV7-8	-	-	TRBJ2-7	CASSFRDGSEQYF	TGTGCCAGCAGCTTCCGGGACGGCTCCGAGCAGTACTTC
TRBV4-2	-	-	TRBJ2-6	CASSQVANSGANVLTF	TGTGCCAGCAGCCAAGTGGCGAACTCTGGGGCCAACGTCCTGACTTTC
TRBV4-1	-	-	TRBJ2-5	CASSQDRRVEETQYF	TGCGCCAGCAGCCAAGATAGGCGGGTCGAGGAGACCCAGTACTTC
TRBV5-6	-	TRBD1	TRBJ2-7	CASSFTGTGGAEQYF	TGTGCCAGCAGCTTTACCGGGACAGGGGGCGCCGAGCAGTACTTC
TRBV6-5	-	TRBD1	TRBJ1-2	CASSYRMGTGSGYTF	TGTGCCAGCAGTTATCGAATGGGGACAGGGAGCGGCTACACCTTC
TRBV20-1	few	-	TRBJ2-7	CSAGIRYEQYF	TGCAGTGCTGGTATTAGGTACGAGCAGTACTTC
TRBV29-1	-	TRBD1	TRBJ2-1	CGLYGTGRDEQFF	TGCGGCTTGTACGGGACAGGGAGGGATGAGCAGTTCTTC
TRBV18	-	TRBD1	TRBJ2-2	CAGSPRLRDSNTGELFF	TGTGCCGGCTCACCAAGGCTCAGGGACAGTAACACCGGGGAGCTGTTTTTT
TRBV4-2	-	-	TRBJ1-1	CASSQTPIPLEGPSTEAFF	TGTGCCAGCAGCCAAACCCCCATCCCGCTCGAGGGACCGAGCACTGAAGCTTTCTTT
TRBV2	-	-	TRBJ2-1	CASSELGGGQSKQFF	TGTGCCAGCAGTGAACTGGGGGGAGGACAGTCTAAGCAGTTCTTC